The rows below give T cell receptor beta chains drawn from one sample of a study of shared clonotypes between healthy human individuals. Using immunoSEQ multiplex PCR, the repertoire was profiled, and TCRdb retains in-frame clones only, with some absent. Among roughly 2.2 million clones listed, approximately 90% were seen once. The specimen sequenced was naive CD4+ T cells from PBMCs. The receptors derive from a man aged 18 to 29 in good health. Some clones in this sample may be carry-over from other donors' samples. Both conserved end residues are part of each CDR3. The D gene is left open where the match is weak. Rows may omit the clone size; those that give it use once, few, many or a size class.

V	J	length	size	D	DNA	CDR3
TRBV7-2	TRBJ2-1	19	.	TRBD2	TGTGCCAGCAGCCCACCAGGGCTAGCGGGAGGCGCTTCCTACAATGAGCAGTTCTTC	CASSPPGLAGGASYNEQFF
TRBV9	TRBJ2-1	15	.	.	TGTGCCAGCAGCACCTCAGGACAGTCCTACAATGAGCAGTTCTTC	CASSTSGQSYNEQFF
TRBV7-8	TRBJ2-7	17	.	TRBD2	TGTGCCAGCAGCTTAACCCTTACGGGAGGTCGCCCCTACGAGCAGTACTTC	CASSLTLTGGRPYEQYF
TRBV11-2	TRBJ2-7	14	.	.	TGTGCCAGCAGCCCCAGTTTACAGGGATACGAGCAGTACTTC	CASSPSLQGYEQYF
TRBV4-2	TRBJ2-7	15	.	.	TGTGCCAGCAGCCAAGATGTAACGGGGGTCTACGAGCAGTACTTC	CASSQDVTGVYEQYF
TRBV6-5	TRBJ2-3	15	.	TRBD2	TGTGCCAGCAGTAGTAGCGGGAGGAACGCAGATACGCAGTATTTT	CASSSSGRNADTQYF
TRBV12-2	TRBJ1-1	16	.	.	TGTGCAAGTCGCCAACGGAGAGGGCGGAGGGACACTGAAGCTTTCTTT	CASRQRRGRRDTEAFF
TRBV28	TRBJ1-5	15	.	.	TGTGCCAGCGCATCTAGGGAACTTTTATATCAGCCCCAGCATTTT	CASASRELLYQPQHF
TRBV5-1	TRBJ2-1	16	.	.	TGCGCCAGCAGCCCTGACCCCGCGGGTTCCGGGAATGAGCAGTTCTTC	CASSPDPAGSGNEQFF
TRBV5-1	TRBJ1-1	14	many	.	TGCGCCAGCAGCTTGCGTCGGCCGAACACTGAAGCTTTCTTT	CASSLRRPNTEAFF
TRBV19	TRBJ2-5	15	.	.	TGTGCCAGTAGTATTGATCGTAGTGGATTAGAGACCCAGTACTTC	CASSIDRSGLETQYF
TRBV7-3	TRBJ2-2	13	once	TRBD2	TGTGCCAGCACCCTGACTAGCGGCGGGGAGCTGTTTTTT	CASTLTSGGELFF
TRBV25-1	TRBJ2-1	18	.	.	TGTGCCAGCAGTGAAAGCCTCCGGCTAGTCCCCCCCTACAATGAGCAGTTCTTC	CASSESLRLVPPYNEQFF
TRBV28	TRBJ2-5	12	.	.	TGTGCCAGCAGTCCTAGCAGGGAGACCCAGTACTTC	CASSPSRETQYF
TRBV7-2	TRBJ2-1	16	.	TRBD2	TGTGCCAGCAGCTCCGTAGCGGGAGCAGGTCGGAATGAGCAGTTCTTC	CASSSVAGAGRNEQFF
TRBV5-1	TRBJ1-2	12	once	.	TGCGCCAGCAGCTTCGGAAGCTATGGCTACACCTTC	CASSFGSYGYTF
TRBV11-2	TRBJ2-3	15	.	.	TGTGCCAGCAGCGCCTGGGACGGCGGGACAGATACGCAGTATTTT	CASSAWDGGTDTQYF
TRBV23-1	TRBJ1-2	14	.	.	TGCGCCAGCAGCCCGGACAGCCCTAACTATGGCTACACCTTC	CASSPDSPNYGYTF
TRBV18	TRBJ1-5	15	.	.	TGTGCCAGCTCATTCTCGGCGAATAGCAATCAGCCCCAGCATTTT	CASSFSANSNQPQHF
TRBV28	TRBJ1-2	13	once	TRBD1	TGTGCCAGCAGGTCACAGGGGGACTATGGCTACACCTTC	CASRSQGDYGYTF
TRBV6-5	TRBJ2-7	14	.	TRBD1	TGTGCCAGCAGTGACAGGGGCGAGGGGCCGAGGCAGTACTTC	CASSDRGEGPRQYF
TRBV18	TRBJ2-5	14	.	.	TGTGCCAGCTCATCCCGGGCAGGGGAAGAGACCCAGTACTTC	CASSSRAGEETQYF
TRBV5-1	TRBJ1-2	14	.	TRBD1	TGCGCCAGCAGGGTGGACAGGGTGTTCTATGGCTACACCTTC	CASRVDRVFYGYTF
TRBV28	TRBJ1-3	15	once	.	TGTGCCAGCAGTTTTCATCAGGACTTTGGAAACACCATATATTTT	CASSFHQDFGNTIYF
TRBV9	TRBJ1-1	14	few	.	TGTGCCAGCAGCGTCCTTCCCTCGGCCACTGAAGCTTTCTTT	CASSVLPSATEAFF
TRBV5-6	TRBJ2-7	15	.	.	TGTGCCAGCAGCCCCGACTTCGGGACACAGTACGAGCAGTACTTC	CASSPDFGTQYEQYF
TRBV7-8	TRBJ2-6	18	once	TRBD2	TGTGCCAGCAGCGTTCCGGGACTAGCGGGAGTTGGGGCCAACGTCCTGACTTTC	CASSVPGLAGVGANVLTF
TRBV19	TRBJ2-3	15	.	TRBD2	TGTGCCAGTAGTCAAACTAGCGGGAGTATAGATACGCAGTATTTT	CASSQTSGSIDTQYF
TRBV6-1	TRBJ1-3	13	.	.	TGTGCCAGCGGGGACGTCGGTCGAAACACCATATATTTT	CASGDVGRNTIYF
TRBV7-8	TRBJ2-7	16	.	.	TGTGCCAGCAGCACCCTCCGGGACACCTCATCCTACGAGCAGTACTTC	CASSTLRDTSSYEQYF
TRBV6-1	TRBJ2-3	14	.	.	TGTGCCACGCGGCGAGTGGTGGGCACAGATACGCAGTATTTT	CATRRVVGTDTQYF
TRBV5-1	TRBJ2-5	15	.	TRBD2	TGCGCCAGCAGCTTGGACCCGGGGGGGCAAGAGACCCAGTACTTC	CASSLDPGGQETQYF
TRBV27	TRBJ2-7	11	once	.	TGTGCCAGCAGCACTAGAAGCGGCGACTACTTC	CASSTRSGDYF
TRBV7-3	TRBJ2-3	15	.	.	TGTGCCAGCAGCTTACTAGGAGGAAGCACAGATACGCAGTATTTT	CASSLLGGSTDTQYF
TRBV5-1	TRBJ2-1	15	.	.	TGCGCCAGCAGCTTGGTTCCAGGGACCTACAATGAGCAGTTCTTC	CASSLVPGTYNEQFF
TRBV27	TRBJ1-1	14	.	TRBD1	TGTGCCAGCAGCTTAACTCCGGGACAGGGGGCGGCTTTCTTT	CASSLTPGQGAAFF
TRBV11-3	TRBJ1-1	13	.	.	TGTGCCAGCAGGGGTTCTTTTAACACTGAAGCTTTCTTT	CASRGSFNTEAFF
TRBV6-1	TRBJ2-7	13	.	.	TGTGCCAGCAGTGAAGCCCCCCCATTCGAGCAGTACTTC	CASSEAPPFEQYF
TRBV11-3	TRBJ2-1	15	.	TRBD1	TGTGCCAGCAGCCTGGGACAGGGTTCCTACAATGAGCAGTTCTTC	CASSLGQGSYNEQFF
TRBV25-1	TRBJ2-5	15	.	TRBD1	TGTGCCAGCAGTGACCCGACAGGGGGCGCGGGGACCCAGTACTTC	CASSDPTGGAGTQYF
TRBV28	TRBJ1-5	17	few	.	TGTGCCAGCAGTTTATTAGGGTGGAAGGAGTCATGGCAGCCCCAGCATTTT	CASSLLGWKESWQPQHF
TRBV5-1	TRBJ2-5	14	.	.	TGCGCCAGCAGCTCGGGTATACTGCAAGAGACCCAGTACTTC	CASSSGILQETQYF
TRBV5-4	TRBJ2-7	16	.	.	TGTGCCAGCAGCCCTGACCTCGGGAGTCCGTCCTACGAGCAGTACTTC	CASSPDLGSPSYEQYF
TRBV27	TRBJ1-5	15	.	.	TGTGCCGGCAGTTTTGTGGGGAGAAGCAATCAGCCCCAGCATTTT	CAGSFVGRSNQPQHF